This passage covers 30 T cell receptor beta chains from one sample sequenced in a study of blood T cell repertoires in COVID-19. Sequenced by immunoSEQ multiplex PCR; TCRdb stores in-frame clones only, minus some. This repertoire shows some 100,000 clones, about 86% found once; its top ten account for 8.1%. Sequencing was performed on peripheral blood. These receptors originate from a woman in her 70s with acute or convalescent COVID-19.

CDR3 residues: CASSPSLAREYNEQFF. As DNA, the CDR3 is TGTGCCAGCAGCCCTTCACTAGCCCGGGAGTACAATGAGCAGTTCTTC. The J gene is TRBJ2-1, the V gene TRBV5-4; possible D gene TRBD2, 6 bases. The CDR3 runs 16 residues. Per germline, CDR1 SGHNT and CDR2 YYREEE (reference sequence). Trimming took 4 bases from V and 4 from J, leaving 18 bases between them.

This rearrangement joins TRBV28 to TRBJ2-5, with 10 nucleotides matching TRBD1. This CDR3 region has 16 residues. Per the germline V gene, CDR1 is MDHEN and CDR2 is SYDVKM. Trimming at V came to 3 bases and at J to 5 bases, leaving 9 bases not matched to a gene. CDR3 nucleotides: TGTGCCAGCAGTTTTGGTCCGGGACAGGGGATGGAGACCCAGTACTTC. Translating gives CASSFGPGQGMETQYF. Together with reference TRBV28 and TRBJ2-5, the CDR3 gives the full variable domain: DVKVTQSSRYLVKRTGEKVFLECVQDMDHENMFWYRQDPGLGLRLIYFSYDVKMKEKGDIPEGYSVSREKKERFSLILESASTNQTSMYLCASSFGPGQGMETQYFGPGTRLLVL.

V gene TRBV6-5 combines with J gene TRBJ2-7; 7 bases match TRBD1. The CDR3 is 15 amino acids. Germline-derived CDR1 and CDR2 are MNHEY and SVGAGI. With 6 bases clipped from V and 0 bases from J, the junction kept 8 bases outside the gene matches. The CDR3 is CASRAGTASSYEQYF. The CDR3 DNA follows: TGTGCCAGCAGAGCAGGGACAGCGAGCTCCTACGAGCAGTACTTC.

This rearrangement joins TRBV7-9 to TRBJ2-6; perhaps TRBD1 as D (6 bases). Germline CDR1 is SEHNR and CDR2 is FQNEAQ (reference sequence). The CDR3 runs to 19 residues. The V gene lost 6 bases and the J gene lost 1 base, with 22 bases spanning the gap. The CDR3 sequence is CASRPSGTLLPSGANVLTF. The CDR3, as DNA: TGTGCCAGCAGACCATCCGGGACATTACTCCCTTCTGGGGCCAACGTCCTGACTTTC.

The chain employs TRBV6-5 and TRBJ2-5, with unresolved D. The V gene's germline CDR1 is MNHEY and CDR2 SVGAGI. The CDR3 sequence is 13 residues long. Trimming took off 7 bases at V and 5 bases at J, with 14 bases between the two ends. CDR3 nucleotide sequence: TGTGCCAGCAATAAGAACCCTGCGGAGACCCAGTACTTC. It specifies CASNKNPAETQYF.

This chain uses TRBV7-8 with TRBJ1-2; possibly TRBD1 for D (5 bases). The CDR3 is 13 amino acids. V lost 5 bases to trimming and J lost 4 bases, with 11 bases between them. Germline assignment: CDR1 SGHVS and CDR2 FQNEAQ. CDR3: CASSPGEFYGYTF. CDR3 DNA sequence: TGTGCCAGCAGCCCGGGGGAGTTCTATGGCTACACCTTC.

The gene calls are TRBV25-1 and TRBJ2-5, with 8 bases aligning to TRBD1. Trimming took 9 bases from V and 4 from J; bases not matched to a gene: 22. Germline V gives CDR1 MGHDK, CDR2 SYGVNS. The CDR3 is made up of 18 amino acids. CDR3 loop: CASKLRPDRVFRGETQYF. The CDR3 DNA reads TGTGCCAGTAAACTCCGGCCGGACAGGGTTTTTCGGGGAGAGACCCAGTACTTC.

V and J are TRBV7-9 and TRBJ2-5; tentatively, D is TRBD1 (6 bases). The CDR3 loop spans 11 amino acids. V gave up 6 bases and J gave up 4 bases, with 6 bases separating them. The germline V gene encodes CDR1 SEHNR and CDR2 FQNEAQ (reference sequence). This CDR3 reads CASRDRETQYF. The CDR3 region has the DNA TGTGCCAGCAGGGACAGAGAGACCCAGTACTTC.

This clone was seen once. The gene calls are TRBV25-1 and TRBJ2-1; D is unresolved. This CDR3 has 14 amino acids. Germline loops: CDR1 MGHDK, CDR2 SYGVNS. V gave up 3 bases and J gave up 4 bases, with 10 bases separating them. The chain's CDR3 is CASSDGLIYNEQFF. The CDR3 bases are TGTGCCAGCAGTGATGGGCTAATTTACAATGAGCAGTTCTTC. Looking up the rest from reference TRBV25-1 and TRBJ2-1 gives the full variable domain: EADIYQTPRYLVIGTGKKITLECSQTMGHDKMYWYQQDPGMELHLIHYSYGVNSTEKGDLSSESTVSRIRTEHFPLTLESARPSHTSQYLCASSDGLIYNEQFFGPGTRLTVL.

The chain has TRBV19 and TRBJ2-2; the match to TRBD2 covers 8 bases. This CDR3 is built from 14 residues. V dropped 6 bases and J dropped 6; count of bases not matched to a gene: 6. The germline gives CDR1 LNHDA, CDR2 SQIVND (reference sequence). The CDR3, as DNA: TGTGCCAGTAGACTAGCGGCTCTTTCCGGGGAGCTGTTTTTT. As protein: CASRLAALSGELFF.

The chain uses TRBV28 and TRBJ2-1; 9 nucleotides match TRBD2. Germline lookup yields CDR1 MDHEN and CDR2 SYDVKM. With V trimmed by 5 bases and J by 3 bases, 8 bases remained unmatched. The CDR3 runs to 16 residues. The CDR3 protein is CASSRTAGGVYNEQFF. The CDR3 DNA follows: TGTGCCAGCAGTCGAACAGCGGGAGGTGTCTACAATGAGCAGTTCTTC.

This clone was counted once. The chain recombines TRBV7-9 with TRBJ2-5; TRBD1 might be the D (6 bases). CDR1 is SEHNR, CDR2 FQNEAQ, per germline (reference sequence). The V and J ends lost 3 bases and 4 bases respectively, with 15 bases between them. CDR3 size: 15 residues. The CDR3 bases are TGTGCCAGCAGCTTTACCGACAGGAGCGCAGAGACCCAGTACTTC. Translated: CASSFTDRSAETQYF.

V is TRBV24-1 and J is TRBJ2-1; TRBD2 aligns across 12 bases. In germline, CDR1 is KGHDR, CDR2 SFDVKD. V was clipped by 3 bases and J by 4 bases; unmatched bases: 6. This CDR3 is built from 17 residues. CDR3 in DNA: TGTGCCACCAGTGATACTCGGACTAGCGGGGCTTACAATGAGCAGTTCTTC. Translated: CATSDTRTSGAYNEQFF.

J is TRBJ1-4 and V is TRBV29-1; D ambiguous. There are 14 residues in the CDR3. CDR1 SQVTM and CDR2 ANQGSEA come from the germline V gene. Trimming pared 4 bases from V and 0 bases from J, leaving 9 bases between. This CDR3 reads CSVAREATNEKLFF. As DNA, the CDR3 is TGCAGCGTTGCACGGGAGGCAACTAATGAAAAACTGTTTTTT.

This clone was observed once. The chain recombines TRBV19 with TRBJ2-5; maybe TRBD2 (5 bases). The ends were cut back, 3 bases at V and 1 base at J, with 15 bases in the middle. Germline assignment: CDR1 LNHDA and CDR2 SQIVND (reference sequence). The CDR3 has 16 residues. Written as DNA, the CDR3 is TGTGCCAGTAGTATTACCCCTAGGAGGTTCCAAGAGACCCAGTACTTC. It is translated as CASSITPRRFQETQYF. Variable domain in full (rest from reference TRBV19 and TRBJ2-5): DGGITQSPKYLFRKEGQNVTLSCEQNLNHDAMYWYRQDPGQGLRLIYYSQIVNDFQKGDIAEGYSVSREKKESFPLTVTSAQKNPTAFYLCASSITPRRFQETQYFGPGTRLLVL.

The CDR3 bases are TGTGCCAGCAGCTTACGGAGGGGCACTGAAGCTTTCTTT. Translated: CASSLRRGTEAFF. The V and J genes are TRBV11-3 and TRBJ1-1, with D possibly matching TRBD1 (5 bases). Germline values: CDR1 SGHNT, CDR2 YENEEA. V dropped 2 bases and J dropped 4 bases, with 8 bases sitting between them. This CDR3 is 13 amino acids long.

This clone appeared a few times. The V gene is TRBV29-1, the J gene TRBJ1-2, with 10 bases aligning to TRBD1. CDR1 SQVTM and CDR2 ANQGSEA come from the germline V gene. The CDR3 covers 13 residues. With 6 bases clipped from V and 7 bases from J, the junction kept 8 bases outside the gene matches. The CDR3 is CSVGLDRGLGYTF. The CDR3 DNA is TGCAGCGTGGGACTCGACAGGGGGCTTGGCTACACCTTC.

This clone appeared once. The chain couples TRBV6-5 to TRBJ2-7, with D perhaps TRBD1 (6 bases). The CDR3 is made up of 15 amino acids. Trimming shortened V by 5 bases and J by 0 bases, and 14 bases separated the two germline ends. Germline V gives CDR1 MNHEY, CDR2 SVGAGI. CDR3 sequence (DNA): TGTGCCAGCAGTCCGGGACAATCTGACTCCTACGAGCAGTACTTC. This gives the protein CASSPGQSDSYEQYF.

The chain is built from TRBV7-3 and TRBJ1-1, with 9 positions matching TRBD1. This CDR3 is 16 amino acids long. Trimming took 5 bases from V and 0 from J; bases not matched to a gene: 7. Germline V gives CDR1 SGHTA, CDR2 FQGTGA. The CDR3 DNA reads TGTGCCAGCAGCATGGGACAGGGAGATCTGAACACTGAAGCTTTCTTT. This gives the protein CASSMGQGDLNTEAFF.

The chain couples TRBV6-5 to TRBJ1-3; D remains ambiguous. The V end lost 6 bases, the J end lost 4 bases, and 13 bases lay between the germline ends. CDR1 and CDR2 from the germline V gene are MNHEY and SVGAGI. This CDR3 spans 14 amino acids. CDR3 sequence (DNA): TGTGCCAGCAGAGACACCGACGCGGGAAACACCATATATTTT. This gives the protein CASRDTDAGNTIYF.

The rearrangement uses TRBV3-1 (or the pseudogene TRBV3-2) and TRBJ2-1, with a tentative D call TRBD1 (5 bases). V lost 1 base, J lost 12 bases, and 13 bases lay in between. Germline assignment: CDR1 LGHDT and CDR2 YNNKEL (reference sequence). The CDR3 totals 13 residues. This chain's CDR3 is CASSQVGRGGQFF. Here the CDR3 DNA reads TGTGCCAGCAGCCAAGTCGGTAGGGGCGGGCAGTTCTTC.

V usage is TRBV6-2 or TRBV6-3 and J usage is TRBJ1-2, with 8 bases aligning to TRBD1. With V trimmed by 5 bases and J by 4 bases, 9 bases remained unmatched. This CDR3 is 15 amino acids long. Germline CDR1 MNHEY, CDR2 SVGEGT. The CDR3 here is CASSRPTGDPYGYTF. Written as DNA, the CDR3 is TGTGCCAGCAGTCGACCGACAGGGGATCCCTATGGCTACACCTTC.

V and J are TRBV3-1 (or the pseudogene TRBV3-2) and TRBJ2-3, with unresolved D. The CDR3 extends over 14 amino acids. Trimming stripped 2 bases from V and 0 bases from J, with 6 bases between. Germline CDR1 is LGHDT and CDR2 is YNNKEL (reference sequence). CDR3 region: CASSQSYSTDTQYF. The CDR3 coding sequence is TGTGCCAGCAGCCAATCCTATAGCACAGATACGCAGTATTTT.

The chain carries TRBV5-4 and TRBJ2-5; D is uncertain. The germline V gene encodes CDR1 SGHNT and CDR2 YYREEE (reference sequence). V lost 4 bases to trimming and J lost 5 bases, with 15 bases between them. The CDR3 totals 14 residues. The CDR3 DNA reads as TGTGCCAGCAGCGCTGAGTTGAGTACGGAGACCCAGTACTTC. Protein: CASSAELSTETQYF.

The chain carries TRBV6-5 and TRBJ1-2, with TRBD1 matching 8 bases. CDR3 length: 14 amino acids. The junction had 5 bases not matched to a gene; V was cut back by 5 bases and J by 3 bases. The germline gives CDR1 MNHEY, CDR2 SVGAGI. The CDR3 sequence: CASSPQGEDYGYTF. The CDR3 DNA follows: TGTGCCAGCAGTCCACAGGGGGAGGACTATGGCTACACCTTC.

The chain is built from TRBV9 and TRBJ2-3; 12 bases align to TRBD2. The V and J ends lost 2 bases and 2 bases, in that order; junction bases with no gene match: 3. The CDR3 length is 16 residues. From germline, CDR1 is SGDLS and CDR2 YYNGEE. The CDR3 sequence: CASSVASGRATDTQYF. The CDR3 DNA reads as TGTGCCAGCAGCGTGGCTAGCGGGAGGGCCACAGATACGCAGTATTTT.

The chain combines TRBV14 with TRBJ2-7, with 9 bases that match TRBD2. This CDR3 has 15 amino acids. Germline V gives CDR1 SGHDN, CDR2 FVKESK. V was clipped by 4 bases and J by 2 bases; unmatched bases: 6. CDR3 bases: TGTGCCAGCAGCCCCATCGGGACTAGCACCTACGAGCAGTACTTC. Its protein is CASSPIGTSTYEQYF.

CDR3 in amino acids: CASSFSLAGNTGELFF. The CDR3 bases are TGTGCCAGCAGTTTTTCGCTAGCCGGGAACACCGGGGAGCTGTTTTTT. J is TRBJ2-2 and V is TRBV28, with D maybe TRBD2 (5 bases). Trimming left V 3 bases short and J 1 base short, with 12 bases between. This CDR3 is built from 16 residues. Germline V CDR1 and CDR2: MDHEN, SYDVKM.

This clone was recorded a few times. This chain joins TRBV5-1 and TRBJ2-6, with 8 nucleotides matching TRBD2. The V and J ends lost 0 bases and 3 bases, in that order; junction bases with no gene match: 8. CDR3 length: 18 residues. Germline lookup yields CDR1 SGHRS and CDR2 YFSETQ. The CDR3 DNA is TGCGCCAGCAGCTTGGTGGTAGCGGGATCGAGTGGGGCCAACGTCCTGACTTTC. Its translation is CASSLVVAGSSGANVLTF.

This clone was recorded a few times. The V and J genes are TRBV6-5 and TRBJ2-7; TRBD2 matches at 13 bases. The germline V gene has CDR1 MNHEY and CDR2 SVGAGI. The CDR3 is made up of 16 amino acids. With V trimmed by 2 bases and J by 2 bases, 3 bases remained unmatched. The CDR3 DNA reads TGTGCCAGCAGTTACCCAGGACTAGCGGGGGCCTACGAGCAGTACTTC. As protein: CASSYPGLAGAYEQYF.